Following are 30 T cell receptor beta chains from one sample sequenced in a study of lymphopenia after photon versus proton radiotherapy (dated by TCRdb to about 2019). The library was generated by the immunoSEQ multiplex PCR assay. TCRdb limited this immuneACCESS table to in-frame rearrangements with V and J called. A share of clones is missing; checked studies link under half to unresolved V genes, and the rest is unexplained. The sample yields approximately 16,000 clones; roughly 84% were counted once. The top ten clonotypes cover around a fifth of the sample. The sample was peripheral blood, taken from a patient treated with proton-based radiotherapy. All receptors come from a man in his 70s with pancreatic cancer.

This clone turned up a few times. The gene calls are TRBV11-2 and TRBJ2-1, with D tentatively TRBD2 (7 bases). The germline V gene encodes CDR1 SGHAT and CDR2 FQNNGV. V dropped 5 bases and J dropped 9 bases, with 20 bases sitting between them. CDR3 length equals 15 residues. The CDR3 is CASSPRGGSEGEQFF. Here the CDR3 DNA reads TGTGCCAGCAGCCCCAGGGGCGGGAGTGAAGGTGAGCAGTTCTTC.

The chain recombines TRBV25-1 with TRBJ1-2, with unresolved D. CDR3 length equals 13 residues. CDR1 and CDR2 from the germline V gene are MGHDK and SYGVNS. With 2 bases removed from V and 7 bases from J, the gap between germline ends came to 11 bases. This chain's CDR3 is CASSERLTAGYTF. The CDR3 DNA sequence: TGTGCCAGCAGTGAACGTCTAACCGCTGGCTACACCTTC.

This rearrangement joins TRBV19 to TRBJ2-1; TRBD2 matches 16 bases. The CDR3 extends over 21 amino acids. V dropped 5 bases and J dropped 7; count of bases not matched to a gene: 20. Germline values: CDR1 LNHDA, CDR2 SQIVND (reference sequence). The DNA for the CDR3 is TGTGCCAGTAGTCCTCATTTTTCGGGACTAGCGGGAGGGCCAAGTAAAAATGAGCAGTTCTTC. It codes for CASSPHFSGLAGGPSKNEQFF.

There are a few counts of this clone. The chain combines TRBV5-1 with TRBJ1-5, with D unclear. In germline, CDR1 is SGHRS, CDR2 YFSETQ. This CDR3 is 14 amino acids long. Deletions cut 0 bases from V and 5 bases from J, with 9 bases between. The CDR3 region is CASSLDSGDQPQHF. The DNA of the CDR3 is TGCGCCAGCAGCTTGGATTCGGGCGATCAGCCCCAGCATTTT.

V usage is TRBV6-1 and J usage is TRBJ2-7; 9 nucleotides line up with TRBD1. Looked up from germline, CDR1 is MNHNS and CDR2 is SASEGT. This CDR3 spans 15 amino acids. The trim removed 4 bases at V and 4 bases at J, leaving 8 bases unmatched. Written as DNA, the CDR3 is TGTGCCAGCAGTGGCCGGGACAGGGTGCGGTACGAGCAGTACTTC. Translated: CASSGRDRVRYEQYF.

By share, this clone ranks as medium-sized. The same CDR3 also results from other DNA sequences found in this sample. V usage is TRBV19 and J usage is TRBJ2-7; 9 nucleotides align to TRBD1. CDR1 and CDR2 from the germline V gene are LNHDA and SQIVND (reference sequence). The ends lost 5 bases at V and 1 base at J; junction bases unmatched: 3. This CDR3 region has 14 residues. Here the CDR3 reads CASSPGTGSYEQYF. As DNA, the CDR3 is TGTGCCAGTAGTCCCGGGACAGGGTCCTACGAGCAGTACTTC. The variable domain in full, completed from reference TRBV19 and TRBJ2-7, reads DGGITQSPKYLFRKEGQNVTLSCEQNLNHDAMYWYRQDPGQGLRLIYYSQIVNDFQKGDIAEGYSVSREKKESFPLTVTSAQKNPTAFYLCASSPGTGSYEQYFGPGTRLTVT.

Notes on this clone: This sample also contains other DNA sequences that code for the same CDR3. The V and J genes are TRBV5-5 and TRBJ1-2, with D maybe TRBD1 (5 bases). CDR3 length equals 14 residues. Germline CDR1 reads SGHKS; CDR2 reads YYEKEE (reference sequence). Trimming removed 4 bases at V and 4 bases at J, with 14 bases between. Written as DNA, the CDR3 is TGTGCCAGCAGCCCCGACAGCGGGGGCTATGGCTACACCTTC. Its translation: CASSPDSGGYGYTF. The whole variable domain, remainder taken from reference TRBV5-5 and TRBJ1-2, is DAGVTQSPTHLIKTRGQQVTLRCSPISGHKSVSWYQQVLGQGPQFIFQYYEKEERGRGNFPDRFSARQFPNYSSELNVNALLLGDSALYLCASSPDSGGYGYTFGSGTRLTVV.

The chain combines TRBV29-1 with TRBJ1-1; TRBD1 aligns across 7 bases. Germline loops: CDR1 SQVTM, CDR2 ANQGSEA. After removal of 6 bases from V and 0 bases from J, the junction contained 10 bases not matched to a gene. The CDR3 loop spans 15 amino acids. DNA for the CDR3: TGCAGCGTGAGGACAGGACCGGGGGTGAACACTGAAGCTTTCTTT. This sequence encodes CSVRTGPGVNTEAFF. The full variable domain, rest sourced from reference TRBV29-1 and TRBJ1-1, is SAVISQKPSRDICQRGTSLTIQCQVDSQVTMMFWYRQQPGQSLTLIATANQGSEATYESGFVIDKFPISRPNLTFSTLTVSNMSPEDSSIYLCSVRTGPGVNTEAFFGQGTRLTVV.

The rearrangement links TRBV11-1 to TRBJ2-7, with D uncertain. V was clipped by 5 bases and J by 3 bases, with 11 bases between them. The CDR3 is 13 amino acids. CDR1 and CDR2 from the germline V gene are SGHAT and FQDESV (reference sequence). CDR3 sequence reads: CASSLGLIYEQYF. CDR3 DNA sequence: TGTGCCAGCAGCCTTGGGCTAATCTACGAGCAGTACTTC.

V usage is TRBV7-9 and J usage is TRBJ1-1; D not resolved. The germline CDR1 and CDR2 sequences are SEHNR and FQNEAQ (reference sequence). Trimming took 5 bases from V and 6 from J, leaving 13 bases between them. The CDR3 spans 13 residues. The CDR3 is CASSNRVTAEAFF. CDR3 sequence (DNA): TGTGCCAGCAGCAATCGGGTAACCGCTGAAGCTTTCTTT.

The J gene is TRBJ2-1, the V gene TRBV5-1; 12 bases are shared with TRBD2. The junction had 8 bases not matched to a gene; V was cut back by 4 bases and J by 9 bases. The CDR3 runs 15 residues. The germline V gene encodes CDR1 SGHRS and CDR2 YFSETQ. The CDR3 DNA reads as TGCGCCAGCAGCCCTAGCGGGAGGGCGTTTGGTGAGCAGTTCTTC. This codes for CASSPSGRAFGEQFF.

A few counts support this clone. The chain joins TRBV6-5 to TRBJ1-5; TRBD1 might be the D (5 bases). V lost 2 bases, J lost 6 bases, and 8 bases lay in between. Germline V gives CDR1 MNHEY, CDR2 SVGAGI. This CDR3 is built from 13 residues. CDR3 DNA sequence: TGTGCCAGCAGTTACGGGGGGAGTCAGCCCCAGCATTTT. As protein: CASSYGGSQPQHF.

The chain joins TRBV29-1 to TRBJ2-7; D is unclear. The CDR3 is 12 residues long. Germline lookup yields CDR1 SQVTM and CDR2 ANQGSEA. V was cut by 4 bases and J by 2 bases, with 9 bases left in between. The chain's CDR3 is CSVGILPYEQYF. CDR3 nucleotides: TGCAGCGTTGGTATTCTACCCTACGAGCAGTACTTC.

This chain links TRBV5-1 with TRBJ1-1, with D unresolved. CDR3 length equals 14 residues. The V and J ends lost 1 base and 1 base respectively, with 8 bases between them. From germline, CDR1 is SGHRS and CDR2 YFSETQ. DNA for the CDR3: TGCGCCAGCAGCTTGCAGACGGGGAACACTGAAGCTTTCTTT. Translating it yields CASSLQTGNTEAFF.

This chain connects TRBV5-1 to TRBJ1-3; D unclear. V gave up 0 bases and J gave up 0 bases, with 10 bases separating them. The germline V gene encodes CDR1 SGHRS and CDR2 YFSETQ. CDR3 size: 16 residues. CDR3: CASSLASGSSGNTIYF. The CDR3 coding sequence is TGCGCCAGCAGCTTGGCCAGCGGCAGCTCTGGAAACACCATATATTTT.

The J gene is TRBJ2-7, the V gene TRBV27; a weak D match, TRBD2 (5 bases). The V and J ends lost 6 bases and 2 bases respectively, with 11 bases between them. CDR3 length equals 13 residues. Germline CDR1 is MNHEY and CDR2 is SMNVEV (reference sequence). Here the CDR3 DNA reads TGTGCCAGCAGCCGGACTGTTCCCTACGAGCAGTACTTC. Its translation: CASSRTVPYEQYF.

The V gene is TRBV7-2, the J gene TRBJ1-1, with D tentatively TRBD1 (5 bases). This CDR3 has 13 amino acids. The V end was cut by 5 bases, the J end by 4 bases, with 11 bases between. Germline V gives CDR1 SGHTA, CDR2 FQGNSA. The CDR3 protein is CASSLGLVTEAFF. Written as DNA, the CDR3 is TGTGCCAGCAGCCTGGGACTTGTCACTGAAGCTTTCTTT. Drawing the rest from reference TRBV7-2 and TRBJ1-1, the complete variable domain is GAGVSQSPSNKVTEKGKDVELRCDPISGHTALYWYRQSLGQGLEFLIYFQGNSAPDKSGLPSDRFSAERTGGSVSTLTIQRTQQEDSAVYLCASSLGLVTEAFFGQGTRLTVV.

V usage is TRBV18 and J usage is TRBJ2-7; a possible D gene is TRBD2 (5 bases). The CDR3 is 14 amino acids. Germline lookup yields CDR1 KGHSH and CDR2 LQKENI. With 4 bases removed from V and 3 bases from J, the gap between germline ends came to 13 bases. DNA of the CDR3: TGTGCCAGCTCACTGTCGGGGAGACTCTACGAGCAGTACTTC. Translating it yields CASSLSGRLYEQYF.

The rearrangement links TRBV11-2 to TRBJ2-3, with TRBD1 identical over 7 bases. The junction had 6 bases not matched to a gene; V was cut back by 3 bases and J by 3 bases. The CDR3 runs to 15 residues. Germline CDR1 reads SGHAT; CDR2 reads FQNNGV. Here the CDR3 reads CASSFNRGTTDTQYF. The CDR3 DNA reads as TGTGCCAGCAGCTTCAACAGGGGAACGACAGATACGCAGTATTTT.

This clone was observed a few times. CDR3 nucleotides: TGTGCCAGCAGTTTGGTTGGGGGCGCGTATTTTTCTGGCTACACCTTC. It specifies CASSLVGGAYFSGYTF. This sequence joins TRBV27 and TRBJ1-2; D possibly corresponds to TRBD1 (6 bases). The CDR3 loop spans 16 amino acids. The ends were cut back, 3 bases at V and 7 bases at J, with 21 bases in the middle. CDR1 is MNHEY and CDR2 is SMNVEV in the germline V gene (reference sequence).

V usage is TRBV28 and J usage is TRBJ1-5; 9 bases line up with TRBD1. V gave up 6 bases and J gave up 7 bases; unmatched junction bases: 7. This CDR3 has 14 residues. Germline V gives CDR1 MDHEN, CDR2 SYDVKM. The CDR3 DNA sequence: TGTGCCAGCAGGAAACAGGGGGCTCGGCAGCCCCAGCATTTT. This sequence encodes CASRKQGARQPQHF.

The rearrangement uses TRBV28 and TRBJ2-7; D perhaps matches TRBD1 (6 bases). Per germline, CDR1 MDHEN and CDR2 SYDVKM. The CDR3 runs 12 residues. V dropped 2 bases and J dropped 4 bases, with 6 bases sitting between them. The CDR3 region has the DNA TGTGCCAGCAGTTTAACAGGGTACGAGCAGTACTTC. Encoded protein: CASSLTGYEQYF.

The J gene is TRBJ1-4, the V gene TRBV30, with a possible D match to TRBD1 (6 bases). CDR1 GTSNPN and CDR2 SVGIG come from the germline V gene (reference sequence). The V gene lost 8 bases and the J gene lost 11 bases, with 18 bases spanning the gap. The CDR3 has 12 amino acids. In nucleotides, the CDR3 is TGTGCCAGAACAGGGATCGCTGGGAAACTGTTTTTT. Protein sequence: CARTGIAGKLFF.

The chain couples TRBV7-8 to TRBJ2-1; D possibly uses TRBD1 or TRBD2 (6 bases each). The V end was cut by 2 bases, the J end by 8 bases, with 16 bases between. Germline CDR1 reads SGHVS; CDR2 reads FQNEAQ. CDR3 size: 15 residues. The CDR3 loop reads CASSLRFRGHDEQFF. The CDR3 DNA reads TGTGCCAGCAGCTTAAGGTTTCGGGGGCATGATGAGCAGTTCTTC. Looking up the rest from reference TRBV7-8 and TRBJ2-1 gives the full variable domain: GAGVSQSPRYKVAKRGQDVALRCDPISGHVSLFWYQQALGQGPEFLTYFQNEAQLDKSGLPSDRFFAERPEGSVSTLKIQRTQQEDSAVYLCASSLRFRGHDEQFFGPGTRLTVL.

This chain uses TRBV19 with TRBJ2-2; D unclear. The CDR3 consists of 16 residues. V was trimmed by 7 bases and J by 3 bases, leaving 18 bases between them. Germline-derived CDR1 and CDR2 are LNHDA and SQIVND (reference sequence). CDR3 residues: CASIPANKGDTGELFF. CDR3 coding DNA: TGTGCCAGTATCCCTGCCAACAAGGGCGACACCGGGGAGCTGTTTTTT. Variable domain in full (rest from reference TRBV19 and TRBJ2-2): DGGITQSPKYLFRKEGQNVTLSCEQNLNHDAMYWYRQDPGQGLRLIYYSQIVNDFQKGDIAEGYSVSREKKESFPLTVTSAQKNPTAFYLCASIPANKGDTGELFFGEGSRLTVL.

The table lists this clone with a few counts. This CDR3 is also generated by other DNA sequences in the sample. The genes are TRBV5-1 and TRBJ2-3; D might be TRBD2 (6 bases). CDR3 length: 16 residues. The V gene's germline CDR1 is SGHRS and CDR2 YFSETQ. V lost 0 bases, J lost 1 base, and 12 bases lay in between. The CDR3 region is CASSLGDGGGTDTQYF. CDR3 nucleotides: TGCGCCAGCAGCTTGGGGGACGGCGGGGGCACAGATACGCAGTATTTT.

The chain combines TRBV5-1 with TRBJ2-3, with TRBD1 identical over 7 bases. V dropped 7 bases and J dropped 0; count of bases not matched to a gene: 2. Germline V CDR1 and CDR2: SGHRS, YFSETQ. The CDR3 has 13 amino acids. The CDR3 is CASGTASTDTQYF. The CDR3 nucleotides are TGCGCCAGCGGGACAGCTAGCACAGATACGCAGTATTTT.

This chain's CDR3 is CASSLAGFSGNTIYF. Here the CDR3 DNA reads TGTGCCAGCAGCTTAGCCGGTTTCTCTGGAAACACCATATATTTT. The V gene is TRBV13, the J gene TRBJ1-3; D not certain. This CDR3 contains 15 residues. Per germline, CDR1 PRHDT and CDR2 FYEKMQ (reference sequence). With 1 base removed from V and 0 bases from J, the gap between germline ends came to 7 bases. Combining the CDR3 with reference TRBV13 and TRBJ1-3 gives the whole variable domain AAGVIQSPRHLIKEKRETATLKCYPIPRHDTVYWYQQGPGQDPQFLISFYEKMQSDKGSIPDRFSAQQFSDYHSELNMSSLELGDSALYFCASSLAGFSGNTIYFGEGSWLTVV.

The genes are TRBV11-3 and TRBJ1-2; 10 bases map to TRBD1. CDR1 and CDR2 from the germline V gene are SGHNT and YENEEA. Trimming removed 5 bases from V and 3 bases from J; junction bases left unmatched: 6. The CDR3 length is 15 residues. CDR3 sequence (DNA): TGTGCCAGCAGCACCCGGACAGGGGGTGACTATGGCTACACCTTC. Its translation is CASSTRTGGDYGYTF.

V usage is TRBV14 and J usage is TRBJ1-2; D unclear. Trimming took 0 bases from V and 7 from J, leaving 21 bases between them. The CDR3 consists of 17 residues. The germline V gene has CDR1 SGHDN and CDR2 FVKESK. The CDR3 region has the DNA TGTGCCAGCAGCCAAGATCGGTCCCGGCGGCCTATGGCTGGCTACACCTTC. The encoded protein is CASSQDRSRRPMAGYTF.